This TCR beta chain is drawn from a study of early T cells in non-severe SARS-CoV-2 infection. Tagging with unique molecular identifiers was applied to individual cDNA molecules. TCRdb processed the 5' RACE reads anew with MiXCR; each CDR3 protein has one entry. The sample has roughly 41,000 distinct CDR3 sequences; roughly 6% are singletons. The specimen sequenced was whole blood. The sequence derives from an adult who was a healthcare worker with PCR-confirmed SARS-CoV-2 infection or an uninfected control (not recorded which).

The CDR3 here is CASSLGTDQGTGELFF. CDR3 nucleotide sequence: TGTGCCAGCAGCCTAGGGACAGATCAAGGCACCGGGGAGCTGTTTTTT. The chain uses TRBV11-2 and TRBJ2-2, with 7 bases fitting TRBD1. Germline values: CDR1 SGHAT, CDR2 FQNNGV. The CDR3 is 16 amino acids. The junction had 10 bases not matched to a gene; V was cut back by 5 bases and J by 4 bases.